This T cell receptor (beta chain) was captured in a study of T cell responses to AZD1222 COVID-19 vaccine. Study-level findings and limits: Mostly white British, mostly female donors; authors suggested clonal diversity may be underestimated. Two AZD1222 doses significantly raised spike-specific TCR breadth and depth over controls. The repertoires were collected only after the peak T cell response.

Using immunoSEQ multiplex PCR, the repertoire was profiled, and TCRdb retains in-frame clones only, with some absent. The sample yields fewer than 100,000 clones, roughly 92% seen once. A remark on this clone: Its antigen is undetermined.

The germline gives CDR1 DFQATT, CDR2 SNEGSKA (reference sequence). The CDR3 runs 16 residues. V was pared by 6 bases and J by 1 base, with 12 bases of the junction left unmatched. The starting material was peripheral blood, obtained on day 0 of AZD1222 vaccination. The chain employs TRBV20-1 and TRBJ2-1, with 7 bases identical to TRBD1. This sequence was found in an adult in good health. The CDR3 sequence is CSASQIQGYSYNEQFF. CDR3 bases: TGCAGTGCGAGTCAGATACAGGGGTATTCCTACAATGAGCAGTTCTTC.